The entry that follows covers one T cell receptor (beta chain) sequence. Germline CDR1 SGHTA, CDR2 FQGNSA. The length of the CDR3 is 15 residues. V was cut by 2 bases and J by 8 bases, with 18 bases left in between. The data were obtained in a study of cytomegalovirus exposure and HLA in healthy donors. Both 60 Vbeta primers and 13 Jbeta primers went into the PCR. This table comes from immunoSEQ multiplex PCR, and its TCRdb copy is limited to in-frame clones, with some not included. The repertoire includes 150,000 to 180,000 clones, about 76% of them detected once, and roughly 7.1% sits in the top ten.

Material for sequencing was PBMCs. The clonotype comes from a man aged 30 to 45 in good health and CMV-seropositive. V is TRBV7-2 and J is TRBJ1-1, with D perhaps matching TRBD1 (6 bases). This CDR3 reads CASSLSPTGYSEAFF. The CDR3 coding sequence is TGTGCCAGCAGCTTATCGCCGACAGGATATTCGGAAGCTTTCTTT.